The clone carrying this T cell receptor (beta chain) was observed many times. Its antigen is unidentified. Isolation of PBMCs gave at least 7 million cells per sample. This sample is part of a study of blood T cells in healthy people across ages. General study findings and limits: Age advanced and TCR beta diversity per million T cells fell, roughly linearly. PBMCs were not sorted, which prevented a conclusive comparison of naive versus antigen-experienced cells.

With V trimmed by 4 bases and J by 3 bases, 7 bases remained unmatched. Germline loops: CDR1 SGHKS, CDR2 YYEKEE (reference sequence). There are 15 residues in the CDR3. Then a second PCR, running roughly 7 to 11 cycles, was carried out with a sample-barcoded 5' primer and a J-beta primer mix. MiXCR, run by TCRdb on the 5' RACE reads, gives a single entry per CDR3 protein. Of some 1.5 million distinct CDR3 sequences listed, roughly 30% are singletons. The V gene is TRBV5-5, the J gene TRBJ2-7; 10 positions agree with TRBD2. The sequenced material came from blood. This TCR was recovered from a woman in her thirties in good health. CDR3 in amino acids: CASSRGTSEFYEQYF. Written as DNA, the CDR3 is TGTGCCAGCAGCCGAGGGACTAGCGAATTCTACGAGCAGTACTTC.